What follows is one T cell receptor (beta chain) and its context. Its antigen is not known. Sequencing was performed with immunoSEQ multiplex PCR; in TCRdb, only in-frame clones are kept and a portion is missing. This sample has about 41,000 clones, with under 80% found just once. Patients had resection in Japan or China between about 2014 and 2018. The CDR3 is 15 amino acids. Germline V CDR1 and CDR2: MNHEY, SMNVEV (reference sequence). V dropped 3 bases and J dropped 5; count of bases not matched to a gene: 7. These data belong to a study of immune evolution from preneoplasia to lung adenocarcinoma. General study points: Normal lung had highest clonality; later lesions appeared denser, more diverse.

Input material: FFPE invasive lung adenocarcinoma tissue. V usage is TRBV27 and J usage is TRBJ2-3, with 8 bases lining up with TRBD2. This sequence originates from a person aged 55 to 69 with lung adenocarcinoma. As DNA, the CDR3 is TGTGCCAGCAGTTTGACGGGAGGGATGGGAGATACGCAGTATTTT. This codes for CASSLTGGMGDTQYF.